This passage covers 28 T cell receptor beta chains from one sample sequenced in a study of T cell repertoires in cytomegalovirus infection. Each CDR3 protein gets one entry after TCRdb re-called the reads with MiXCR. Of 450,000 to 550,000 distinct CDR3 sequences in the sample, approximately 42% were seen once. Antigen specificity for these receptors is unknown. The starting material was cultured PBMCs, obtained from culture after CMV antigen stimulation. The receptors shown here come from a human donor in good health (CMV status not recorded). Some clones in this sample may be carry-over from other donors' samples.

This clonotype turned up a few times. The chain carries TRBV23-1 and TRBJ2-1; 8 nucleotides match TRBD2. TRBV23-1 is filed as an ORF, its function uncertain. V lost 3 bases, J lost 0 bases, and 13 bases stayed unmatched. The CDR3 has 19 amino acids. In DNA, the CDR3 is TGCGCCAGCAGTCACCCCCGGACGGAGAGCGGGAGCTCCTACAATGAGCAGTTCTTC. Protein: CASSHPRTESGSSYNEQFF.

The chain couples TRBV14 to TRBJ2-2; D may match TRBD1 or TRBD2 (5 bases each). CDR1 SGHDN and CDR2 FVKESK come from the germline V gene. This CDR3 spans 13 amino acids. V was pared by 1 base and J by 7 bases, with 7 bases between. The CDR3 protein is CASSQARGGELFF. The CDR3 DNA is TGTGCCAGCAGCCAAGCGAGGGGCGGGGAGCTGTTTTTT.

This chain joins TRBV11-3 and TRBJ2-7; TRBD1 agrees at 7 bases. Germline lookup yields CDR1 SGHNT and CDR2 YENEEA. Losses at the gene ends were 0 bases for V and 0 bases for J; bases not matched to a gene: 14. The CDR3 has 19 residues. The CDR3 here is CASSLERFRSGTASYEQYF. The CDR3 DNA sequence: TGTGCCAGCAGCTTAGAAAGATTCCGTTCCGGGACAGCCTCCTACGAGCAGTACTTC.

In the case of this clonotype: The junction differs from germline at one of its ends, possibly a read error. The chain has TRBV19 and TRBJ2-3, with TRBD1 identical over 7 bases. The CDR3 spans 15 residues. Germline assignment: CDR1 LNHDA and CDR2 SQIVND (reference sequence). The CDR3 DNA is TGTGCCAGTAGAAATACGGGACAGAGCAGAGATACGCAGTATTTT. Translated: CASRNTGQSRDTQYF.

The chain carries TRBV4-1 and TRBJ2-7, with 11 bases matching TRBD2. The V and J ends lost 2 bases and 4 bases, in that order; junction bases with no gene match: 7. CDR3 size: 16 residues. CDR1 MGHRA and CDR2 YSYEKL come from the germline V gene. In nucleotides, the CDR3 is TGCGCCAGCAGCCAACCGATAGCGGGAGGGCCATACGAGCAGTACTTC. The encoded protein is CASSQPIAGGPYEQYF.

The chain links TRBV7-2 to TRBJ2-5; TRBD2 matches 8 bases. Looked up from germline, CDR1 is SGHTA and CDR2 is FQGNSA. The CDR3 extends over 18 amino acids. J gave up 2 bases and V 1 base, and 12 bases lay outside the gene matches. The CDR3 sequence is CASSLVPVLSGDQETQYF. CDR3 nucleotide sequence: TGTGCCAGCAGCTTAGTCCCCGTGCTTAGCGGGGATCAAGAGACCCAGTACTTC.

This clonotype came up a few times. The DNA of the CDR3 is TGCGCCAGCAGCTCGGTTTGGCAGGGGAGTACAACGGACACCGGGGAGCTGTTTTTT. This translates into CASSSVWQGSTTDTGELFF. The genes are TRBV5-1 and TRBJ2-2, with D tentatively TRBD1 (6 bases). Trimming shortened V by 3 bases and J by 3 bases, and 24 bases separated the two germline ends. Per the germline V gene, CDR1 is SGHRS and CDR2 is YFSETQ. The length of the CDR3 is 19 residues. The full variable domain, rest sourced from reference TRBV5-1 and TRBJ2-2, is KAGVTQTPRYLIKTRGQQVTLSCSPISGHRSVSWYQQTPGQGLQFLFEYFSETQRNKGNFPGRFSGRQFSNSRSEMNVSTLELGDSALYLCASSSVWQGSTTDTGELFFGEGSRLTVL.

This clonotype was counted a few times. V is TRBV7-2 and J is TRBJ2-1; maybe TRBD2 (6 bases). The CDR3 covers 16 residues. Germline CDR1 SGHTA, CDR2 FQGNSA. The V gene lost 3 bases and the J gene lost 4 bases, with 16 bases spanning the gap. This CDR3 is CASSFHGGGKYNEQFF. The CDR3 DNA follows: TGTGCCAGCAGCTTCCATGGTGGCGGGAAGTACAATGAGCAGTTCTTC. Looking up the rest from reference TRBV7-2 and TRBJ2-1 gives the full variable domain: GAGVSQSPSNKVTEKGKDVELRCDPISGHTALYWYRQSLGQGLEFLIYFQGNSAPDKSGLPSDRFSAERTGGSVSTLTIQRTQQEDSAVYLCASSFHGGGKYNEQFFGPGTRLTVL.

This chain connects TRBV20-1 to TRBJ1-1; tentatively, D is TRBD1 (6 bases). The CDR3 runs to 13 residues. Germline lookup yields CDR1 DFQATT and CDR2 SNEGSKA (reference sequence). V dropped 6 bases and J dropped 1 base, with 12 bases sitting between them. CDR3 in amino acids: CSARVDRNTEAFF. CDR3 nucleotides: TGCAGTGCCCGGGTGGACAGGAACACTGAAGCTTTCTTT.

This clonotype was counted once. As the CDR3 is not closed by the conserved phenylalanine or tryptophan, this likely results from a read error. This chain uses TRBV7-2 with TRBJ2-7, with D possibly TRBD2 on 7 matching bases. CDR1 SGHTA and CDR2 FQGNSA come from the germline V gene. Trimming left V 5 bases short and J 6 bases short, with 17 bases between. The CDR3 totals 14 residues. CDR3 bases: TGTGCCAGCAGCCCTTTAGGGGGGGCGGGCGAGCAGTACTGC. Protein: CASSPLGGAGEQYC.

This clonotype was found many times. CDR3 region: CASSLVAGGEDTQYF. CDR3 bases: TGTGCCAGCAGCCTCGTTGCGGGGGGAGAAGATACGCAGTATTTT. The genes are TRBV7-2 and TRBJ2-3; 8 nucleotides agree with TRBD2. Germline V gene lookup returns CDR1 SGHTA and CDR2 FQGNSA. The CDR3 has 15 amino acids. V shed 5 bases, J shed 5 bases, and the junction held 9 bases outside the gene matches.

This clonotype was seen more than once but under ten times. The chain recombines TRBV5-4 with TRBJ2-4, with 8 bases identical to TRBD1. CDR1 is SGHNT, CDR2 YYREEE, per germline (reference sequence). CDR3 length: 14 residues. V shed 3 bases, J shed 4 bases, and the junction held 3 bases outside the gene matches. CDR3 amino acids: CASSYDRGKNIQYF. CDR3 coding DNA: TGTGCCAGCAGCTATGACAGGGGAAAAAACATTCAGTACTTC.

This clonotype was observed a single time. V gene TRBV24-1 combines with J gene TRBJ2-1; D unclear. The CDR3 sequence is 14 residues long. The germline V and J ends were trimmed by 3 bases and 2 bases, with 7 bases remaining between them. The germline CDR1 and CDR2 sequences are KGHDR and SFDVKD. CDR3 in DNA: TGTGCCACCAGTGATAGTGGTCCCTACAATGAGCAGTTCTTC. Translation: CATSDSGPYNEQFF.

V is TRBV6-8 and J is TRBJ1-2; D is uncertain. This CDR3 region has 13 residues. Deletions cut 7 bases from V and 8 bases from J, with 17 bases between. Germline values: CDR1 MNHGY, CDR2 SAAAGT. This CDR3 is CASKTTRRRGYTF. Here the CDR3 DNA reads TGTGCCAGCAAAACCACCCGCAGGCGAGGCTACACCTTC.

The chain links TRBV2 to TRBJ1-1; 9 nucleotides align to TRBD1. V shed 6 bases, J shed 4 bases, and the junction held 9 bases outside the gene matches. The CDR3 contains 15 residues. In germline, CDR1 is SNHLY, CDR2 FYNNEI. DNA for the CDR3: TGTGCCAGCAGAGCCAGACAGGGGGTCGGCACTGAAGCTTTCTTT. Translating gives CASRARQGVGTEAFF.

This chain uses TRBV12-3 or TRBV12-4 with TRBJ1-1; D ambiguous. Trimming pared 6 bases from V and 5 bases from J, leaving 13 bases between. CDR3 length: 13 residues. The CDR3 sequence: CASRSPGVTEAFF. In DNA form, the CDR3 reads TGTGCCAGCAGGTCACCCGGGGTTACTGAAGCTTTCTTT.

Here the CDR3 reads CASRPGASTDTQYF. Here the CDR3 DNA reads TGTGCCAGCAGGCCAGGGGCTAGCACAGATACGCAGTATTTT. The chain has TRBV6-8 and TRBJ2-3; TRBD1 might be the D (6 bases). The germline V gene encodes CDR1 MNHGY and CDR2 SAAAGT. The V gene lost 6 bases and the J gene lost 0 bases, with 10 bases spanning the gap. This CDR3 contains 14 residues.

Only a few counts were recorded for this clonotype. The V call is TRBV6-5, the J call TRBJ2-7; 7 nucleotides align to TRBD1. This CDR3 is 13 amino acids long. Germline V lookup: CDR1 MNHEY, CDR2 SVGAGI. The V segment lost 4 bases and the J segment 4 bases; nucleotides outside the gene matches: 4. CDR3 loop: CASSSTGEYEQYF. CDR3 coding DNA: TGTGCCAGCAGTTCAACAGGGGAATACGAGCAGTACTTC.

The V and J genes are TRBV5-1 and TRBJ2-1, with TRBD1 as a possible D gene (5 bases). The CDR3 consists of 14 residues. The V gene lost 2 bases and the J gene lost 2 bases, with 8 bases spanning the gap. Germline V gene data show CDR1 as SGHRS and CDR2 as YFSETQ. In nucleotides, the CDR3 is TGCGCCAGCAGCTTACAGGTCACCTACAATGAGCAGTTCTTC. This sequence encodes CASSLQVTYNEQFF.

The chain couples TRBV6-8 to TRBJ2-1, with 10 bases identical to TRBD2. Unmatched junction bases numbered 5, after V lost 5 bases and J lost 1 base. The CDR3 has 16 amino acids. Germline-derived CDR1 and CDR2 are MNHGY and SAAAGT. CDR3 in DNA: TGTGCCAGCAGTGGGTTGGGACTAGCGTCCTACAATGAGCAGTTCTTC. Translation: CASSGLGLASYNEQFF.

The V gene is TRBV4-1, the J gene TRBJ1-1, with 7 nucleotides matching TRBD1. Germline V gene data show CDR1 as MGHRA and CDR2 as YSYEKL. The CDR3 covers 14 residues. The ends lost 0 bases at V and 7 bases at J; junction bases unmatched: 5. DNA of the CDR3: TGCGCCAGCAGCCAAGATCTAGGGGGCGGTGAAGCTTTCTTT. Translation: CASSQDLGGGEAFF.

This clonotype was seen many times. The gene calls are TRBV6-1 and TRBJ2-3; TRBD2 agrees at 7 bases. The V and J ends lost 5 bases and 0 bases, in that order; junction bases with no gene match: 5. There are 15 residues in the CDR3. Per germline, CDR1 MNHNS and CDR2 SASEGT. The CDR3 is CASSPYSGSTDTQYF. The CDR3 bases are TGTGCCAGCAGTCCTTATAGCGGGAGCACAGATACGCAGTATTTT.

The chain combines TRBV12-3 or TRBV12-4 with TRBJ1-5; TRBD1 agrees at 10 bases. The CDR3 has 15 amino acids. V dropped 6 bases and J dropped 4; count of bases not matched to a gene: 6. The DNA of the CDR3 is TGTGCCAGCAGCCCGAGACAGGGGGCAAATCAGCCCCAGCATTTT. Its protein is CASSPRQGANQPQHF.

The chain recombines TRBV5-1 with TRBJ2-3, with D perhaps TRBD1 or TRBD2 (5 bases each). The germline V gene has CDR1 SGHRS and CDR2 YFSETQ. There are 17 residues in the CDR3. V dropped 0 bases and J dropped 4 bases, with 18 bases sitting between them. The CDR3 spells CASSLGVGRVGPDTQYF. The DNA of the CDR3 is TGCGCCAGCAGCTTGGGGGTGGGAAGAGTGGGACCAGATACGCAGTATTTT.

The gene calls are TRBV18 and TRBJ2-1, with 11 bases matching TRBD2. Unmatched junction bases numbered 7, after V lost 6 bases and J lost 6 bases. The CDR3 runs 15 residues. From germline, CDR1 is KGHSH and CDR2 LQKENI. CDR3 DNA sequence: TGTGCCAGCTCGGAACTAGCGGGAGTCGTCAATGAGCAGTTCTTC. Its protein product is CASSELAGVVNEQFF.

This clonotype has just a few counts. V and J are TRBV4-2 and TRBJ1-3; 9 nucleotides match TRBD1. Looked up from germline, CDR1 is LGHNA and CDR2 is YNFKEQ. The CDR3 consists of 17 residues. V shed 0 bases and J 2 bases; nucleotides not matched to a gene: 5. CDR3 sequence (DNA): TGTGCCAGCAGCCAAGATAAAAGACAGGGGGCTGGAAACACCATATATTTT. Protein sequence: CASSQDKRQGAGNTIYF.

V usage is TRBV30 and J usage is TRBJ1-6, with 9 nucleotides matching TRBD1. V lost 1 base, J lost 0 bases, and 10 bases stayed unmatched. The CDR3 is made up of 19 amino acids. The germline V gene encodes CDR1 GTSNPN and CDR2 SVGIG (reference sequence). Here the CDR3 DNA reads TGTGCCTGGAGTGCTCGGGACAGGGACCTTTACTCCTATAATTCACCCCTCCACTTT. It translates to CAWSARDRDLYSYNSPLHF.

The V gene is TRBV6-6, the J gene TRBJ1-5, with TRBD1 identical over 8 bases. The CDR3 has 15 amino acids. The trim removed 7 bases at V and 1 base at J, leaving 6 bases unmatched. Germline V CDR1 and CDR2: MNHNY, SVGAGI (reference sequence). The CDR3 sequence: CASIWTGNSNQPQHF. The DNA for the CDR3 is TGTGCCAGCATTTGGACAGGGAACAGCAATCAGCCCCAGCATTTT.